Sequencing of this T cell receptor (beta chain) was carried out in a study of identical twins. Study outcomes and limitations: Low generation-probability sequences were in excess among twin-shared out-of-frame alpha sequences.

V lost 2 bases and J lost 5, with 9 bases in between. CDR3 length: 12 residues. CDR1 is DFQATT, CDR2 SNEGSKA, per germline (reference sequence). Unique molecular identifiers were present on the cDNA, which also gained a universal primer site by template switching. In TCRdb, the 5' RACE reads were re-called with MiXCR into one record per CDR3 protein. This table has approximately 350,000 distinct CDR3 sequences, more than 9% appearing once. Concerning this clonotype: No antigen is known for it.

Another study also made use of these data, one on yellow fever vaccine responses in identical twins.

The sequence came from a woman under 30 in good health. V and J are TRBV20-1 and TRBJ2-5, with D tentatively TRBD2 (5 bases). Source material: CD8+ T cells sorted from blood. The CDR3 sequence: CSARLGGETQYF. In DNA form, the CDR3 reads TGCAGTGCTAGACTTGGCGGGGAGACCCAGTACTTC.